A selection of T cell receptor beta chains follows, all from one sample in a study of blood T cells in healthy people across ages. TCRdb processed the 5' RACE reads anew with MiXCR; each CDR3 protein has one entry. The data show almost 550,000 distinct CDR3 sequences, under 30% seen once. The data were also submitted as part of a second study, on T cells of mothers and their children.

The sequencing sample was made of blood. All receptors derive from a boy younger than 18 in good health. CDR3s include the opening cysteine and the closing phenylalanine or tryptophan. A D gene is named only where the DNA matches it firmly. Part of the rows lack a size; the others show once, few, many or a class for expanded clones.

TRBJ2-7 TRBV12-3/TRBV12-4 TRBD2 - CASSGGGVKFYEQYF TGTGCCAGCAGTGGGGGAGGGGTTAAATTCTACGAGCAGTACTTC
TRBJ1-2 TRBV4-3 - once CASSQNNLPNYGYTF TGCGCCAGCAGCCAAAACAACTTACCTAACTATGGCTACACCTTC
TRBJ2-4 TRBV7-9 TRBD1 few CASSDSGTGASLAKNIQYF TGTGCCAGCAGCGACAGCGGGACAGGGGCGTCGTTAGCCAAAAACATTCAGTACTTC
TRBJ2-2 TRBV7-9 - few CASSLWVGELFF TGTGCCAGCAGCTTATGGGTAGGGGAGCTGTTTTTT
TRBJ1-2 TRBV12-3/TRBV12-4 TRBD1 few CASSQTGVYGYTF TGTGCCAGCAGTCAGACAGGGGTTTATGGCTACACCTTC
TRBJ2-1 TRBV5-1 - few CASSPGMVFDEQFF TGCGCCAGCAGTCCCGGGATGGTATTCGATGAGCAGTTCTTC
TRBJ2-5 TRBV9 TRBD2 few CASSLGLADLGETQYF TGTGCCAGCAGCTTAGGACTAGCGGACCTGGGGGAGACCCAGTACTTC
TRBJ1-2 TRBV7-3 TRBD1 - CASRGDSPYGYTF TGTGCCAGCCGAGGGGACAGTCCCTATGGCTACACCTTC
TRBJ2-2 TRBV15 TRBD2 - CATSRDPGGTGELFF TGTGCCACCAGCAGAGATCCGGGGGGCACCGGGGAGCTGTTTTTT
TRBJ2-3 TRBV10-3 - - CAISLSGKTTDTQYF TGTGCCATCAGTTTATCGGGGAAAACCACAGATACGCAGTATTTT
TRBJ2-7 TRBV28 - - CASISSSYEQYF TGTGCCAGCATCTCCAGCTCCTACGAGCAGTACTTC
TRBJ2-3 TRBV12-3/TRBV12-4 - few CASSLTSGTTDTQYF TGTGCCAGCAGTTTGACATCGGGGACTACAGATACGCAGTATTTT
TRBJ2-1 TRBV9 TRBD1 few CASSPSTGISNEQFF TGTGCCAGCAGCCCGTCGACAGGGATCTCTAATGAGCAGTTCTTC
TRBJ2-3 TRBV20-1 - - CSARDPRGADTQYF TGCAGTGCTAGAGACCCCCGAGGTGCGGATACGCAGTATTTT
TRBJ2-7 TRBV7-9 - - CASSPEGWMEWSYEQYF TGTGCCAGCAGCCCGGAAGGATGGATGGAATGGTCCTACGAGCAGTACTTC
TRBJ2-7 TRBV6-6 TRBD2 few CASSYYRPSGYYEQYF TGTGCCAGCAGTTACTATCGTCCTAGCGGGTACTACGAGCAGTACTTC
TRBJ2-1 TRBV12-3/TRBV12-4 - - CASSPAGSDNEQFF TGTGCCAGCAGCCCGGCGGGGTCTGACAATGAGCAGTTCTTC
TRBJ1-6 TRBV5-1 - - CASSMVGPWDSPLHF TGCGCCAGCAGCATGGTGGGACCTTGGGATTCACCCCTCCACTTT
TRBJ2-1 TRBV20-1 TRBD2 - CSALGRAGEQFF TGCAGTGCCCTGGGGAGGGCGGGTGAGCAGTTCTTC
TRBJ2-5 TRBV27 TRBD1 - CASSLSTGGETQYF TGTGCCAGCAGTTTATCGACAGGGGGGGAGACCCAGTACTTC
TRBJ2-7 TRBV27 TRBD1 few CASSALGQGMSSYEQYF TGTGCCAGCAGTGCCCTGGGACAGGGGATGAGCTCCTACGAGCAGTACTTC
TRBJ1-1 TRBV7-2 - few CASSLVSFTNTEAFF TGTGCCAGCAGCTTAGTCAGCTTTACGAACACTGAAGCTTTCTTT
TRBJ1-4 TRBV15 TRBD1 - CATSRDRDRLNEKLFF TGTGCCACCAGCAGAGATCGGGACAGACTTAATGAAAAACTGTTTTTT
TRBJ2-7 TRBV12-3/TRBV12-4 TRBD1 few CASRTPGQGIDEQYF TGTGCCAGCAGGACACCGGGACAGGGGATCGACGAGCAGTACTTC
TRBJ2-7 TRBV12-3/TRBV12-4 - - CASSLGLARHEQYF TGTGCCAGCAGTTTAGGGCTAGCTAGGCACGAGCAGTACTTC
TRBJ1-1 TRBV27 TRBD1 - CASSLWPGGNTEAFF TGTGCCAGCAGTTTATGGCCAGGGGGCAACACTGAAGCTTTCTTT
TRBJ2-7 TRBV15 TRBD1 - CATSDPGQGSYEQYF TGTGCCACCAGCGACCCGGGACAGGGATCCTACGAGCAGTACTTC